Each of the 27 T cell receptor beta chains below was sequenced from the same sample in a study of T cell changes during pregnancy in multiple sclerosis. TCRdb keeps only in-frame clones here, not all; method: immunoSEQ multiplex PCR. This table holds approximately 130,000 clones, around 95% found once. The source was peripheral blood, collected after pregnancy. Receptors originate from a female donor with multiple sclerosis, enrolled in a pregnancy study.

V and J are TRBV10-3 and TRBJ2-3; D may be TRBD1 (6 bases). The germline gives CDR1 ENHRY, CDR2 SYGVKD. The V gene lost 6 bases and the J gene lost 2 bases, with 12 bases spanning the gap. The CDR3 totals 14 residues. The CDR3 protein is CAIRDSITTDTQYF. For the CDR3, the DNA is TGTGCCATCAGGGACAGCATCACCACAGATACGCAGTATTTT.

This sequence joins TRBV28 and TRBJ2-7; 9 bases are a match to TRBD2. J lost 2 bases, V lost 6 bases, and 11 bases had no gene match. The CDR3 is made up of 16 amino acids. Germline V gene sequence: CDR1 MDHEN, CDR2 SYDVKM. CDR3: CASSLSPAGGPYEQYF. CDR3 DNA sequence: TGTGCCAGCAGCCTTTCTCCAGCGGGAGGACCCTACGAGCAGTACTTC.

The rearrangement joins TRBV5-1 to TRBJ2-1, with D possibly matching TRBD2 (7 bases). Germline V CDR1 and CDR2: SGHRS, YFSETQ. Trimming shortened V by 0 bases and J by 6 bases, and 16 bases separated the two germline ends. This CDR3 spans 16 amino acids. The CDR3 spells CASSLGPRGGSNEQFF. DNA of the CDR3: TGCGCCAGCAGCTTGGGGCCTAGGGGGGGAAGCAATGAGCAGTTCTTC.

The rearrangement joins TRBV2 to TRBJ1-1, with 8 bases matching TRBD1. CDR3 length: 14 amino acids. V lost 3 bases, J lost 5 bases, and 5 bases stayed unmatched. Germline V gene data show CDR1 as SNHLY and CDR2 as FYNNEI. The CDR3: CASSEARQGTEAFF. The CDR3 coding sequence is TGTGCCAGCAGTGAGGCCCGACAGGGGACTGAAGCTTTCTTT. Together with reference TRBV2 and TRBJ1-1, the CDR3 gives the full variable domain: EPEVTQTPSHQVTQMGQEVILRCVPISNHLYFYWYRQILGQKVEFLVSFYNNEISEKSEIFDDQFSVERPDGSNFTLKIRSTKLEDSAMYFCASSEARQGTEAFFGQGTRLTVV.

The rearrangement uses TRBV6-1 and TRBJ1-4, with 7 bases aligning to TRBD1. The V gene's germline CDR1 is MNHNS and CDR2 SASEGT. V shed 2 bases and J 8 bases; nucleotides not matched to a gene: 14. The CDR3 runs 17 residues. The CDR3 DNA sequence: TGTGCCAGCAGTGAATTGCCAGGCGGGCAGGGGGGCGAAAAACTGTTTTTT. Protein: CASSELPGGQGGEKLFF.

This rearrangement joins TRBV2 to TRBJ2-2; 8 bases map to TRBD2. Germline V gene lookup returns CDR1 SNHLY and CDR2 FYNNEI. There are 15 residues in the CDR3. V was pared by 4 bases and J by 4 bases, with 5 bases of the junction left unmatched. This CDR3 reads CASSVTSGTTGELFF. In nucleotides, the CDR3 is TGTGCCAGCAGTGTTACTAGCGGAACCACCGGGGAGCTGTTTTTT.

This chain joins TRBV5-6 and TRBJ2-5, with D possibly TRBD2 on 6 matching bases. Germline lookup yields CDR1 SGHDT and CDR2 YYEEEE. The CDR3 is 15 amino acids. V was clipped by 9 bases and J by 7 bases, with 25 bases between them. CDR3 sequence (DNA): TGTGCCACGGGGGTTAGGGCTCTCCCGGAAGGGACCCAGTACTTC. Translating gives CATGVRALPEGTQYF.

This chain uses TRBV7-9 with TRBJ2-3; tentatively, D is TRBD2 (5 bases). The germline V gene has CDR1 SEHNR and CDR2 FQNEAQ (reference sequence). V dropped 5 bases and J dropped 6 bases, with 9 bases sitting between them. CDR3 length: 12 amino acids. CDR3 region: CASSRGFDTQYF. The DNA for the CDR3 is TGTGCCAGCAGCCGAGGGTTTGATACGCAGTATTTT.

The rearrangement joins TRBV30 to TRBJ1-5; D is ambiguous. The CDR3 runs to 12 residues. V lost 1 base to trimming and J lost 6 bases, with 7 bases between them. Germline V gives CDR1 GTSNPN, CDR2 SVGIG (reference sequence). The DNA for the CDR3 is TGTGCCTGGAGTGCCCCTCTTCAGCCCCAGCATTTT. This encodes CAWSAPLQPQHF. The variable domain in full, completed from reference TRBV30 and TRBJ1-5, reads SQTIHQWPATLVQPVGSPLSLECTVEGTSNPNLYWYRQAAGRGLQLLFYSVGIGQISSEVPQNLSASRPQDRQFILSSKKLLLSDSGFYLCAWSAPLQPQHFGDGTRLSIL.

The chain recombines TRBV6-5 with TRBJ1-2; the D gene is possibly TRBD1 (6 bases). Germline V gives CDR1 MNHEY, CDR2 SVGAGI. CDR3 length: 14 amino acids. V was shortened by 2 bases and J by 7 bases, with 14 bases between the two germline ends. CDR3 in amino acids: CASSYRGGAGGYTF. Here the CDR3 DNA reads TGTGCCAGCAGTTACCGCGGGGGGGCAGGTGGCTACACCTTC.

This chain joins TRBV4-3 and TRBJ2-2, with D perhaps matching TRBD2 (6 bases). Germline V gives CDR1 LGHNA, CDR2 YSLEER. The V and J ends lost 1 base and 4 bases respectively, with 13 bases between them. This CDR3 is built from 16 residues. In nucleotides, the CDR3 is TGCGCCAGCAGCCAAGGGAGGCTAGCGCTCACCGGGGAGCTGTTTTTT. This gives the protein CASSQGRLALTGELFF.

V usage is TRBV28 and J usage is TRBJ2-7; 14 bases fit TRBD2. V shed 6 bases, J shed 6 bases, and the junction held 7 bases outside the gene matches. Germline CDR1 is MDHEN and CDR2 is SYDVKM. This CDR3 is built from 15 residues. CDR3 protein: CASRGTSGSSGEQYF. As DNA, the CDR3 is TGTGCCAGCAGAGGGACTAGCGGGAGTAGTGGCGAGCAGTACTTC. The full variable domain, with the rest looked up from reference TRBV28 and TRBJ2-7, is DVKVTQSSRYLVKRTGEKVFLECVQDMDHENMFWYRQDPGLGLRLIYFSYDVKMKEKGDIPEGYSVSREKKERFSLILESASTNQTSMYLCASRGTSGSSGEQYFGPGTRLTVT.

This clone was picked up a small number of times. This chain joins TRBV28 and TRBJ1-1; D remains unclear. Trimming took off 1 base at V and 0 bases at J, with 3 bases between the two ends. CDR3 length: 13 residues. Per the germline V gene, CDR1 is MDHEN and CDR2 is SYDVKM. In nucleotides, the CDR3 is TGTGCCAGCAGTTTATCCTTGAACACTGAAGCTTTCTTT. Encoded protein: CASSLSLNTEAFF.

The V gene is TRBV10-2, the J gene TRBJ1-2; 8 positions agree with TRBD1. V trimming: 6 bases; J trimming: 4 bases; junction bases outside the gene matches: 4. There are 13 residues in the CDR3. CDR1 is WSHSY, CDR2 SAAADI, per germline. The DNA for the CDR3 is TGCGCCAGCAGCCCTGGACAGGGCTATGGCTACACCTTC. Translating it yields CASSPGQGYGYTF.

V usage is TRBV14 and J usage is TRBJ2-4; 12 positions match TRBD2. V shed 4 bases, J shed 0 bases, and the junction held 7 bases outside the gene matches. Germline values: CDR1 SGHDN, CDR2 FVKESK. CDR3 length: 18 residues. The CDR3 sequence is CASSPGTSGPLAKNIQYF. The CDR3 DNA is TGTGCCAGCAGCCCCGGGACTAGCGGGCCTCTAGCCAAAAACATTCAGTACTTC.

This sequence joins TRBV18 and TRBJ2-7; unclear D gene. Germline CDR1 reads KGHSH; CDR2 reads LQKENI. The CDR3 runs to 17 residues. V lost 2 bases, J lost 0 bases, and 17 bases lay in between. The CDR3 DNA reads as TGTGCCAGCTCACCATTGGTGGGTCGCGGTAGCTCCTACGAGCAGTACTTC. This translates into CASSPLVGRGSSYEQYF.

V is TRBV19 and J is TRBJ1-5; TRBD1 is a possible D gene (6 bases). The CDR3 length is 12 residues. Trimming left V 7 bases short and J 7 bases short, with 11 bases between. Germline CDR1 reads LNHDA; CDR2 reads SQIVND (reference sequence). CDR3 in amino acids: CASMTGVQPQHF. The DNA of the CDR3 is TGTGCCAGTATGACAGGAGTCCAGCCCCAGCATTTT.

The gene calls are TRBV9 and TRBJ2-3; TRBD2 aligns across 7 bases. The V gene's germline CDR1 is SGDLS and CDR2 YYNGEE. The CDR3 runs 15 residues. Germline trimming cut 0 bases from V and 2 bases from J; bases unmatched to any gene: 3. CDR3 in amino acids: CASSVGDYYTDTQYF. The CDR3, as DNA: TGTGCCAGCAGCGTAGGGGACTACTACACAGATACGCAGTATTTT.

The chain employs TRBV4-3 and TRBJ2-7; D possibly corresponds to TRBD1 (7 bases). The germline V gene has CDR1 LGHNA and CDR2 YSLEER. The germline V and J ends were trimmed by 2 bases and 4 bases, with 15 bases remaining between them. This CDR3 region has 15 residues. The CDR3 coding sequence is TGCGCCAGCAGCCAAAAAGGAGGGGGCGGGTACGAGCAGTACTTC. It codes for CASSQKGGGGYEQYF.

The rearrangement joins TRBV6-5 to TRBJ1-2; TRBD1 matches at 7 bases. The ends lost 4 bases at V and 2 bases at J; junction bases unmatched: 4. The CDR3 runs to 14 residues. Per germline, CDR1 MNHEY and CDR2 SVGAGI. This CDR3 is CASSWTGQNYGYTF. The CDR3 DNA follows: TGTGCCAGCAGTTGGACAGGACAGAACTATGGCTACACCTTC.

The rearrangement uses TRBV27 and TRBJ1-1; TRBD1 might be the D (6 bases). V shed 3 bases and J shed 9 bases, with 17 bases lying between them. This CDR3 spans 14 amino acids. From germline, CDR1 is MNHEY and CDR2 SMNVEV (reference sequence). The CDR3 here is CASSFPGAVRKAFF. As DNA, the CDR3 is TGTGCCAGCAGTTTCCCAGGGGCCGTTCGGAAAGCTTTCTTT.

This chain uses TRBV5-1 with TRBJ2-7; 7 nucleotides line up with TRBD2. The length of the CDR3 is 16 residues. Germline CDR1 is SGHRS and CDR2 is YFSETQ. V trimming: 1 base; J trimming: 3 bases; junction bases outside the gene matches: 10. The CDR3 sequence: CASSLWSLAESYEQYF. CDR3 DNA: TGCGCCAGCAGCTTGTGGAGTCTAGCGGAGAGCTACGAGCAGTACTTC.

J is TRBJ2-2 and V is TRBV5-4; 8 bases fit TRBD1. Germline CDR1 and CDR2: SGHNT and YYREEE (reference sequence). CDR3 length equals 18 residues. Germline trimming cut 1 base from V and 5 bases from J; bases unmatched to any gene: 13. This CDR3 reads CASSLRGQGLSRTGELFF. The CDR3 DNA is TGTGCCAGCAGCTTGAGAGGACAGGGTTTGAGTCGGACCGGGGAGCTGTTTTTT.

The genes are TRBV28 and TRBJ2-4, with D possibly TRBD1 on 6 matching bases. From germline, CDR1 is MDHEN and CDR2 SYDVKM. This CDR3 contains 15 residues. V shed 6 bases and J shed 1 base, with 13 bases lying between them. This CDR3 is CASRKDSAAKNIQYF. CDR3 nucleotides: TGTGCCAGCAGGAAGGACAGTGCGGCCAAAAACATTCAGTACTTC.

In its sample, this clone was seen a few times. V gene TRBV7-9 combines with J gene TRBJ1-2, with D possibly matching TRBD1 (5 bases). Germline V lookup: CDR1 SEHNR, CDR2 FQNEAQ (reference sequence). The CDR3 totals 15 residues. V was pared by 3 bases and J by 6 bases, with 17 bases between. CDR3 protein: CASSFQQGGMHGYTF. The DNA for the CDR3 is TGTGCCAGCAGCTTCCAGCAGGGCGGGATGCATGGCTACACCTTC. The full variable domain, completed using reference TRBV7-9 and TRBJ1-2, is DTGVSQNPRHKITKRGQNVTFRCDPISEHNRLYWYRQTLGQGPEFLTYFQNEAQLEKSRLLSDRFSAERPKGSFSTLEIQRTEQGDSAMYLCASSFQQGGMHGYTFGSGTRLTVV.

Here the CDR3 DNA reads TGTGCCAGCAGAGACGGGGGAGATGGCTACACCTTC. Protein: CASRDGGDGYTF. This chain uses TRBV7-9 with TRBJ1-2; D perhaps matches TRBD1 (5 bases). The V gene's germline CDR1 is SEHNR and CDR2 FQNEAQ (reference sequence). This CDR3 region has 12 residues. V was shortened by 6 bases and J by 6 bases, with 11 bases between the two germline ends.

This chain joins TRBV6-5 and TRBJ2-4, with 8 bases lining up with TRBD2. Germline assignment: CDR1 MNHEY and CDR2 SVGAGI. CDR3 size: 12 residues. The CDR3 region is CASQRESGVQYF. Written as DNA, the CDR3 is TGTGCGAGCCAGCGGGAGTCGGGGGTTCAGTACTTC.